The entry below gives a single T cell receptor (beta chain) sequence along with its context. Measured with immunoSEQ multiplex PCR; TCRdb has only the in-frame clones, and not every one. This table has 200,000 to 250,000 clones, 80% to 90% appearing once. Clinical history as reported by participants underpinned cohort assignment. CDR1 and CDR2 (germline): SQVTM, ANQGSEA. V lost 3 bases to trimming and J lost 8 bases, with 16 bases between them. CDR3 length: 13 residues. This entry belongs to a study of blood T cell repertoires in COVID-19. This receptor was identified in a woman aged 25 to 45 who had been exposed to COVID-19. Sequencing was performed on PBMCs or T cells enriched from blood (not recorded which). This sequence joins TRBV29-1 and TRBJ1-2; no reliable D call. The CDR3 sequence is CSVDLVEVAGYTF. DNA of the CDR3: TGCAGCGTTGATTTGGTTGAGGTGGCGGGCTACACCTTC.